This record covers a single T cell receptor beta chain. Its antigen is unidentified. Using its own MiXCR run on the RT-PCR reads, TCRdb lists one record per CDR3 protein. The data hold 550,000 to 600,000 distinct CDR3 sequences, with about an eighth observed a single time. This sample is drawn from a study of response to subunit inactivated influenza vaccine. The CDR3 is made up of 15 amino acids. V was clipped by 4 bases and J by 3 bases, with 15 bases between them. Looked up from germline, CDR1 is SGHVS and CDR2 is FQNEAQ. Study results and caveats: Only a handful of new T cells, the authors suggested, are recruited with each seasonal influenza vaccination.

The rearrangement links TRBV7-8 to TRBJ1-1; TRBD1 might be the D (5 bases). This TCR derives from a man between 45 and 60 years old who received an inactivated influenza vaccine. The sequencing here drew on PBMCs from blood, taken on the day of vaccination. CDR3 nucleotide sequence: TGTGCCAGCAGCTCCTCCAGGGTGGGGGACACTGAAGCTTTCTTT. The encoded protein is CASSSSRVGDTEAFF.